This entry concerns a single TCR beta chain. This clonotype counts as medium-sized (0.01 to 0.1%). The antigen it recognizes is unknown. No clone much larger than this one lies a single base away; base qualities are absent. The source of the sample is a study of circulating CD8 cells and anti-PD-1 response in melanoma (dated by TCRdb to 2019 to 2021). Context from the whole study: Nivolumab was administered to patients intravenously at 3 mg/kg every 2 weeks. Of the 13 patients in the melanoma cohort, anti-PD-1 was received as first-line therapy by seven patients, and prior targeted therapy or immunotherapy had been received by six patients. Responders were defined as patients showing complete or partial responses, and non-responders as patients showing stable or progressive disease (RECIST v1.1). The TCR repertoire analysis included some 11 melanoma patients, of whom 7 were non-responders and 4 were responders. PD-1 on on-treatment samples was detected using a biotinylated anti-human IgG4 antibody. Results and caveats for the whole study, not just this receptor: The DNEG repertoire had the highest diversity, the PD-1 and DPOS repertoires had similar and higher clonality, and the TIGIT repertoires had the lowest diversity. Only baseline and M1 samples, drawn from a small cohort with few responders, went into the published TCR repertoire comparisons. Because tumor material was not accessible, tumor reactivity was instead assessed by peptide assays on expanded sorted subsets. Repertoires were largely private between subsets, with under 7% of TRB clonotypes shared at M1; sharing was highest between DPOS and TIGIT. The cohort included both treatment-naive and previously treated patients, and the authors noted that this mix could influence results. Experiments were generally performed without replicates because of limited material.

Using a BD FACSAria II cell sorter, four subsets defined by PD-1 and/or TIGIT were sorted out of live CD3+CD8+TCRalphabeta+ cells. To characterize how relevant each subset is to anti-PD-1 therapy response, circulating CD8 T cells were sorted into four subsets based on PD-1 and TIGIT expression. Both TCR alpha and TCR beta chains were sequenced from each sorted CD8 T-cell subset. Peripheral blood was collected before the first anti-PD-1 injection, after two injections and after four injections. Ficoll gradient centrifugation was used to isolate PBMCs immediately. Until use, PBMCs were kept cryopreserved in liquid nitrogen in RPMI containing roughly 20% FCS and about 9.2% DMSO. After thawing, PBMCs were stained with a viability dye and with antibodies against CD3, CD8alpha, TCRalphabeta, PD-1 and TIGIT. Total RNA was extracted with the RNeasy Kit, and every sample reached a RIN above 7. The instrument was a NextSeq 500. TCR libraries were prepared from around 15 ng of total RNA with the QIAseq Immune Repertoire RNA Library Kit, Human TCR Panel. TCR libraries were sequenced on an Illumina NextSeq with a Mid Output V2 kit, using asymmetric 261x41 paired-end reads. Each TCR library was diluted to roughly 4 nM, pooled, denatured and loaded at approximately 1.1 pM. Turning to the authors' computational methods: Processing of the TCR FASTQ files took place in the QIAGEN GeneGlobe Data Analysis Center, and downstream analysis was done in R 3.5.2. Clonality was computed as one minus Shannon entropy normalized by the log of the number of unique productive sequences. Fisher exact tests at 5% FDR, run separately within each subset, picked out TRA or TRB clonotypes whose abundance differed between baseline and M1. Differentially abundant clonotypes were categorized as emerging, expanding, contracting or non-expanding/contracting. Morisita's overlap index was used to measure repertoire overlap between patients. TCRdb ran its own pipeline on the public reads, namely fastp trimming at Q25 and MiXCR clone calling, and kept in-frame beta chains. Under each unique CDR3 protein, matching rows form one entry showing the most common genes and DNA. None of the V and J calls come from the authors' own analysis; TCRdb made them. Within this sample are approximately 600 distinct CDR3 sequences, with around 5.8% of them counted one time only. The ten largest make up about 9.7% of the sample.

Source: CD8+ T cells from PBMCs, taken at baseline or after one month of anti-PD-1 therapy (not recorded which). This TCR derives from a human donor with melanoma.

The CDR3 is CASSLWAGGSDTQYF. The nucleotides read TGTGCCAGCAGCTTATGGGCTGGGGGCTCAGATACGCAGTATTTT. Recombination connected TRBV13 to TRBJ2-3; possibly the D gene is TRBD1, per 6 matching bases. CDR1 and CDR2 (PRHDT, FYEKMQ) derive from the germline V gene (reference sequence). Its CDR3 holds 15 amino acids, cysteine through phenylalanine. CDR3 DNA is the only sequence kept; it has 45 bases, read in frame from the first base. Cut back by 2 bases and 4 bases, the V and J ends lie 13 bases apart.